The T cell receptor beta chain described here comes from a study of T cell responses to AZD1222 COVID-19 vaccine (dated by TCRdb to the early 2020s). Regarding the study in general: AZD1222 recipients given second doses at about 4 weeks or at about 12 weeks were pooled, since spike-specific TCR depth and breadth were not found to differ between the two schedules. Enrollment into the trials was organized by age into subgroups of 18-55, 56-69 and 70-plus years, and those subgroups contained around 150, 28 and 57 TCR-sequenced participants, respectively. TCR sequencing was performed for about 250 trial participants, of whom 200 to 220 were given two doses of AZD1222 and around 25 were given two doses of MenACWY control vaccine.

V and J are trimmed by 4 bases and 1 base, and the gene matches miss 4 bases of the junction. There are 15 amino acids in the CDR3, from cysteine to phenylalanine inclusive. The CDR3 DNA has 45 bases and is translated from base 1. The germline V gene (reference sequence) sets CDR1 to LGHDT and CDR2 to YNNKEL. On this clone: Its binding antigen is unknown. The input lacks base qualities; no much larger clone sits a single base away.

This specimen's time point label, interpreted: baseline before first vaccination. The vaccinee samples were drawn from two UK trials, COV001 and COV002, one of which was a single-blind randomized controlled phase 2/3 trial testing AZD1222 (ChAdOx1 nCoV-19) in healthy adults. For TCRbeta chain sequencing, PBMC samples were collected from trial participants at day 0 and at day 28 after the second dose. The investigation overall reported the following: No day 14 peak-response samples were available, so repertoires were characterized only after the peak T cell response. Reportedly, almost half of the unique spike-specific TCRs recognized epitopes lying outside the regions that are mutated in the B.1.351 and B.1.1.7 variants. CD4 TCRs associated with the vaccine covered the entire spike protein, and the dominant responses were in regions 160-218 and 743-854. Spike-specific TCR breadth and depth rose significantly after two AZD1222 doses compared with day 0 and with MenACWY recipients. Participants were mostly white British, with more females than males. The authors suggested clonal diversity may have been underestimated. Conclusions about previously exposed vaccinees are limited, since just five or six AZD1222 recipients were seropositive for SARS-CoV-2 at baseline. In the small 56-69-year group, the increase in depth fell short of significance, most likely because of low power.

The CDR3 regions of human TCRbeta chains were subjected to immunosequencing. The paper's data handling went like this. Repertoire TCRs were matched against a reference library of SARS-CoV-2-specific TCRs generated with the MIRA antigen-specificity platform. Breadth was defined as the fraction of unique TCRs that were SARS-CoV-2-associated, and depth was defined as the fraction of total T cells that were SARS-CoV-2-associated. Using the MIRA data, each spike-specific TCR was assigned both to the spike region to which the TCR was reactive and to a CD4 or CD8 class. Log10-transformed breadth and depth values were compared by one-way ANOVA with Sidak's multiple comparisons tests. TCRdb obtained this table from immuneACCESS and retained in-frame rearrangements with V and J assigned. These tables miss some clones; where compared with another copy, unresolved V genes account for less than half of the shortfall, and the remainder is unexplained. Clone size and V and J calls were adopted from that table, with D and trimming inferred from the DNA. In all, the sample holds about 130,000 clones, and about 93% of those were seen once. 5.4% of the sample is taken by the ten largest.

The clonotype was recovered from an adult in good health. The rearranged chain carries TRBV3-1 (or the pseudogene TRBV3-2) and TRBJ1-1; TRBD1 agrees with 9 junctional bases. The sample was peripheral blood, taken on day 0 of AZD1222 vaccination. The base sequence is TGTGCCAGCAGCCCCACAGGGGGCCGGAACACTGAAGCTTTCTTT. Its translation is CASSPTGGRNTEAFF.